The 7 T cell receptor beta chains in this list originate from one sample, sequenced in a study of shared clonotypes between healthy human individuals. Sequencing was performed with immunoSEQ multiplex PCR; in TCRdb, only in-frame clones are kept and a portion is missing. The table lists fewer than 600,000 clones, 79% of them singletons. Sequencing was carried out using PBMCs. These TCRs come from a woman in her thirties or forties in good health. Some clones in this sample may be carry-over from other donors' samples.

The rearrangement joins TRBV6-5 to TRBJ1-5; tentatively, D is TRBD1 (6 bases). CDR1 is MNHEY, CDR2 SVGAGI, per germline. This CDR3 has 14 residues. With 0 bases removed from V and 6 bases from J, the gap between germline ends came to 9 bases. The CDR3 bases are TGTGCCAGCAGTTACTCACAGGGAGGTCAGCCCCAGCATTTT. This gives the protein CASSYSQGGQPQHF.

The gene calls are TRBV7-9 and TRBJ1-4; 7 nucleotides align to TRBD1. There are 14 residues in the CDR3. The V gene end was trimmed by 4 bases and the J gene end by 7 bases; junction bases not matched to a gene: 6. Germline loops: CDR1 SEHNR, CDR2 FQNEAQ (reference sequence). The CDR3 sequence: CASSSDRDSEKLFF. The CDR3 DNA reads as TGTGCCAGCAGCTCCGACAGGGATAGTGAAAAACTGTTTTTT.

The chain employs TRBV7-8 and TRBJ2-4, with 13 bases lining up with TRBD2. The CDR3 is 21 residues long. Germline V gene lookup returns CDR1 SGHVS and CDR2 FQNEAQ. The J segment lost 0 bases and the V segment lost 5 bases, leaving 16 bases of the junction unmatched. The CDR3 coding sequence is TGTGCCAGCAGCCGTTTTAGTGGGACTAGCGGGGTTCTTAGAGCCAAAAACATTCAGTACTTC. This translates into CASSRFSGTSGVLRAKNIQYF.

The genes are TRBV15 and TRBJ1-5, with D perhaps TRBD1 (5 bases). V lost 4 bases and J lost 6, with 19 bases in between. Germline lookup yields CDR1 LNHNV and CDR2 YYDKDF (reference sequence). CDR3 length: 16 amino acids. The CDR3, as DNA: TGTGCCACCAGCACTTTCGGTTTCGAAAGGGGTCAGCCCCAGCATTTT. Protein product: CATSTFGFERGQPQHF.

The gene calls are TRBV11-2 and TRBJ2-3; D remains ambiguous. V shed 2 bases and J shed 8 bases, with 8 bases lying between them. This CDR3 is built from 12 residues. Germline V gene sequence: CDR1 SGHAT, CDR2 FQNNGV. The CDR3 sequence is CASSLLQVTQYF. The CDR3 DNA reads TGTGCCAGCAGCTTATTGCAGGTTACGCAGTATTTT.

This clone was seen once. The chain joins TRBV19 to TRBJ2-2; D remains unclear. The V end lost 8 bases, the J end lost 4 bases, and 20 bases lay between the germline ends. The CDR3 runs to 16 residues. Germline-derived CDR1 and CDR2 are LNHDA and SQIVND (reference sequence). CDR3 sequence reads: CASQLGPTPLTGELFF. CDR3 DNA sequence: TGTGCCAGTCAACTCGGACCAACCCCCCTCACCGGGGAGCTGTTTTTT. Combining the CDR3 with reference TRBV19 and TRBJ2-2 gives the whole variable domain DGGITQSPKYLFRKEGQNVTLSCEQNLNHDAMYWYRQDPGQGLRLIYYSQIVNDFQKGDIAEGYSVSREKKESFPLTVTSAQKNPTAFYLCASQLGPTPLTGELFFGEGSRLTVL.

This sequence joins TRBV9 and TRBJ2-5; perhaps TRBD1 as D (6 bases). The end of the DNA fits TRBJ2-7 better, so the J call may be wrong. Germline V gene sequence: CDR1 SGDLS, CDR2 YYNGEE. The CDR3 runs 14 residues. The CDR3 protein is CASSPLTGPDEQYF. In nucleotides, the CDR3 is TGTGCCAGCAGCCCCCTCACAGGGCCCGACGAGCAGTACTTC.